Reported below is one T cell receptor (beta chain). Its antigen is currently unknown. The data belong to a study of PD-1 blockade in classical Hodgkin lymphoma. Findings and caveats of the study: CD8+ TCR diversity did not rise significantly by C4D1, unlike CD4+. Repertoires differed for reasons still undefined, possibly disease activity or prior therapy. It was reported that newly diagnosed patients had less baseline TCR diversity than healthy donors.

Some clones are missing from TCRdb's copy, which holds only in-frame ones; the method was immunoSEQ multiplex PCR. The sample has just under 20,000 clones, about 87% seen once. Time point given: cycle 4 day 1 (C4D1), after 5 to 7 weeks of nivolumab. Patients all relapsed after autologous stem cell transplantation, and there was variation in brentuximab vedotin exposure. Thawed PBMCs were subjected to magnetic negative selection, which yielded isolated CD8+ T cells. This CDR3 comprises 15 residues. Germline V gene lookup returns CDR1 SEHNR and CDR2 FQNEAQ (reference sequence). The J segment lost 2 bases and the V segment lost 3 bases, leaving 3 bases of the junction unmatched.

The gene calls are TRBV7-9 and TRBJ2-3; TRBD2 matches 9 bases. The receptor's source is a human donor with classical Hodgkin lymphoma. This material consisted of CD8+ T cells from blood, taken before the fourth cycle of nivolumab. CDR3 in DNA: TGTGCCAGCAGCTTTCGCGGGAGGGACACAGATACGCAGTATTTT. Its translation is CASSFRGRDTDTQYF.